These 24 T cell receptor beta chains were all obtained from the same sample, sequenced in a study of T-cell memory formation after mild COVID-19. TCRdb reprocessed the 5' RACE reads via MiXCR and lists one record per CDR3 protein. The table shows a few hundred thousand distinct CDR3 sequences, with roughly a fifth occurring only once. Sequenced: PBMCs or a T cell subset sorted from them (not recorded which). Every receptor here comes from a man aged 18 to 29 who had mild COVID-19 (a few samples of this study predate the infection). Cell type and time point are not known.

The chain employs TRBV5-4 and TRBJ2-2, with a tentative D call TRBD1 (5 bases). V lost 1 base and J 5 bases, leaving 6 bases between the germline ends. Germline V lookup: CDR1 SGHNT, CDR2 YYREEE (reference sequence). The CDR3 has 13 amino acids. This CDR3 reads CASSLYRTGELFF. Here the CDR3 DNA reads TGTGCCAGCAGCTTGTACAGGACCGGGGAGCTGTTTTTT.

The chain is built from TRBV2 and TRBJ1-1, with 10 nucleotides matching TRBD1. The V gene's germline CDR1 is SNHLY and CDR2 FYNNEI. Unmatched junction bases numbered 14, after V lost 0 bases and J lost 4 bases. This CDR3 is built from 19 residues. This CDR3 reads CASSEARGQGRYGGTEAFF. The CDR3 bases are TGTGCCAGCAGTGAAGCGCGGGGACAGGGGAGGTACGGAGGCACTGAAGCTTTCTTT.

This clonotype has only a few counts. This chain connects TRBV19 to TRBJ1-6; D call uncertain. Germline CDR1 LNHDA, CDR2 SQIVND (reference sequence). Trimming took 6 bases from V and 9 from J, leaving 15 bases between them. The CDR3 totals 14 residues. The CDR3 sequence: CASRRSSGGSPLHF. For the CDR3, the DNA is TGTGCCAGTAGAAGGTCCTCCGGCGGTTCACCCCTCCACTTT.

The table lists this clonotype with a few counts. V and J are TRBV10-3 and TRBJ2-3, with TRBD1 as a possible D gene (5 bases). Per the germline V gene, CDR1 is ENHRY and CDR2 is SYGVKD. Between the trimmed V and J ends, which lost 4 bases and 6 bases, there was a span of 14 bases. The CDR3 has 14 amino acids. CDR3 coding DNA: TGTGCCATCAGTGCTGAAGGGGCCCGCGATACGCAGTATTTT. Encoded protein: CAISAEGARDTQYF.

This clonotype was counted between two and nine times. The CDR3 loop reads CASSLDQRRTGELFF. The DNA of the CDR3 is TGTGCCAGCAGCTTGGATCAGAGGCGGACCGGGGAGCTGTTTTTT. The rearrangement uses TRBV5-5 and TRBJ2-2; D not resolved. The V end lost 0 bases, the J end lost 5 bases, and 11 bases lay between the germline ends. The CDR3 has 15 residues. Germline lookup yields CDR1 SGHKS and CDR2 YYEKEE (reference sequence).

The table lists this clonotype with a few counts. The rearrangement uses TRBV28 and TRBJ1-1; possibly TRBD1 for D (5 bases). CDR1 MDHEN and CDR2 SYDVKM come from the germline V gene. This CDR3 spans 14 amino acids. V lost 3 bases to trimming and J lost 3 bases, with 11 bases between them. CDR3 sequence reads: CASSLTGTHTEAFF. In DNA form, the CDR3 reads TGTGCCAGCAGTTTGACCGGGACCCACACTGAAGCTTTCTTT. Based on the CDR3 plus reference TRBV28 and TRBJ1-1, the full variable domain is DVKVTQSSRYLVKRTGEKVFLECVQDMDHENMFWYRQDPGLGLRLIYFSYDVKMKEKGDIPEGYSVSREKKERFSLILESASTNQTSMYLCASSLTGTHTEAFFGQGTRLTVV.

The chain uses TRBV5-1 and TRBJ1-1; tentatively, D is TRBD1 (5 bases). Germline V gene data show CDR1 as SGHRS and CDR2 as YFSETQ. The CDR3 contains 14 residues. V lost 6 bases to trimming and J lost 1 base, with 13 bases between them. In DNA, the CDR3 is TGCGCCAGCAAAACGGGGCTCACGAACACTGAAGCTTTCTTT. Translated: CASKTGLTNTEAFF.

The V and J genes are TRBV6-5 and TRBJ2-7, with TRBD1 identical over 8 bases. With V trimmed by 10 bases and J by 0 bases, 5 bases remained unmatched. This CDR3 contains 13 residues. Germline assignment: CDR1 MNHEY and CDR2 SVGAGI. The CDR3 is CATQGASSYEQYF. The CDR3 nucleotides are TGTGCCACCCAGGGGGCTAGCTCCTACGAGCAGTACTTC.

This chain links TRBV9 with TRBJ2-3, with 7 positions matching TRBD2. The germline V gene encodes CDR1 SGDLS and CDR2 YYNGEE. V gave up 0 bases and J gave up 0 bases; unmatched junction bases: 4. CDR3 length equals 16 residues. Here the CDR3 DNA reads TGTGCCAGCAGCGTAGAGGGACTATCTAGCACAGATACGCAGTATTTT. Translating gives CASSVEGLSSTDTQYF.

This clonotype came up a few times. This sequence joins TRBV10-3 and TRBJ2-5, with D perhaps TRBD1 (6 bases). This CDR3 spans 13 amino acids. V shed 7 bases and J shed 0 bases, with 9 bases lying between them. Germline CDR1 reads ENHRY; CDR2 reads SYGVKD. CDR3 sequence: CAIKGQHQETQYF. CDR3 sequence (DNA): TGTGCCATCAAGGGACAACACCAAGAGACCCAGTACTTC.

The chain couples TRBV4-1 to TRBJ1-5; 7 nucleotides match TRBD1. The CDR3 covers 14 residues. In germline, CDR1 is MGHRA, CDR2 YSYEKL. Losses at the gene ends were 1 base for V and 9 bases for J; bases not matched to a gene: 6. The CDR3 coding sequence is TGCGCCAGCAGCCAAGTAGGGGGCGGTTCGCCCCAGCATTTT. Translating gives CASSQVGGGSPQHF.

The V and J genes are TRBV5-1 and TRBJ2-1; 9 bases line up with TRBD1. This CDR3 comprises 13 residues. V was clipped by 6 bases and J by 6 bases; unmatched bases: 4. Germline CDR1 is SGHRS and CDR2 is YFSETQ. The CDR3 loop is CASKTGGGNEQFF. Here the CDR3 DNA reads TGCGCCAGCAAGACAGGGGGTGGCAATGAGCAGTTCTTC.

The chain is built from TRBV7-2 and TRBJ2-7; D ambiguous. This CDR3 spans 13 amino acids. V lost 3 bases and J lost 2, with 8 bases in between. CDR1 and CDR2 (germline): SGHTA, FQGNSA. The CDR3 DNA follows: TGTGCCAGCAGCTTTCTCCTTCCCTACGAGCAGTACTTC. It encodes CASSFLLPYEQYF. The full variable domain, its missing parts supplied by reference TRBV7-2 and TRBJ2-7, is GAGVSQSPSNKVTEKGKDVELRCDPISGHTALYWYRQSLGQGLEFLIYFQGNSAPDKSGLPSDRFSAERTGGSVSTLTIQRTQQEDSAVYLCASSFLLPYEQYFGPGTRLTVT.

The V call is TRBV4-3, the J call TRBJ2-1, with D unclear. V was cut by 3 bases and J by 6 bases, with 6 bases left in between. The CDR3 length is 12 residues. The germline V gene encodes CDR1 LGHNA and CDR2 YSLEER. The CDR3 spells CASSQVGNEQFF. Here the CDR3 DNA reads TGCGCCAGCAGCCAGGTAGGCAATGAGCAGTTCTTC.

This clonotype occurred a few times. This chain uses TRBV12-3 or TRBV12-4 with TRBJ1-5, with D uncertain. The CDR3 runs 12 residues. Trimming left V 4 bases short and J 7 bases short, with 8 bases between. CDR3: CASSSGSQPQHF. In nucleotides, the CDR3 is TGTGCCAGCAGTTCTGGGTCACAGCCCCAGCATTTT.

This clonotype has at least ten counts. The chain links TRBV7-6 to TRBJ1-1, with unresolved D. V lost 5 bases to trimming and J lost 4 bases, with 17 bases between them. The CDR3 contains 15 residues. Looked up from germline, CDR1 is SGHVS and CDR2 is FNYEAQ. CDR3 in amino acids: CASSTLSPSGTEAFF. Written as DNA, the CDR3 is TGTGCCAGCAGCACCCTGTCCCCTTCGGGCACTGAAGCTTTCTTT.

The chain uses TRBV5-1 and TRBJ2-2; 15 bases line up with TRBD2. Germline values: CDR1 SGHRS, CDR2 YFSETQ. The CDR3 spans 17 residues. V shed 4 bases, J shed 3 bases, and the junction held 4 bases outside the gene matches. The DNA for the CDR3 is TGCGCCAGCAGCCAAGGACTAGCGGGGGGGTACACCGGGGAGCTGTTTTTT. Translating it yields CASSQGLAGGYTGELFF.

The V and J genes are TRBV7-3 and TRBJ1-1; 7 bases match TRBD1. The CDR3 length is 17 residues. V lost 2 bases to trimming and J lost 4 bases; unmatched junction nucleotides: 13. Germline V gene data show CDR1 as SGHTA and CDR2 as FQGTGA. CDR3 loop: CASSLHRGVGSGTEAFF. CDR3 in DNA: TGTGCCAGCAGCTTACACAGGGGAGTTGGGAGCGGCACTGAAGCTTTCTTT.

This clonotype was seen a few times. This chain links TRBV5-1 with TRBJ2-1; tentative D call: TRBD1 (6 bases). Germline V CDR1 and CDR2: SGHRS, YFSETQ. V was cut by 4 bases and J by 6 bases, with 14 bases left in between. The CDR3 has 14 amino acids. The CDR3 nucleotides read TGCGCCAGCAGCGAGGGCCAAGGGGGCAATGAGCAGTTCTTC. Its protein is CASSEGQGGNEQFF.

With respect to this clonotype: A read error may explain this, as a much larger clone is one base away. This CDR3 fails to terminate in the conserved phenylalanine or tryptophan, so it likely reflects a read error. The genes are TRBV14 and TRBJ1-2; no reliable D call. The ends were cut back, 1 base at V and 4 bases at J, with 13 bases in the middle. Germline V gene data show CDR1 as SGHDN and CDR2 as FVKESK. The CDR3 loop spans 15 amino acids. CDR3: CASSQAHNSPYGYTL. CDR3 nucleotides: TGTGCCAGCAGCCAAGCGCACAATAGTCCCTATGGCTACACCCTC.

The chain joins TRBV6-6 to TRBJ1-2; TRBD1 is a possible D gene (6 bases). Per germline, CDR1 MNHNY and CDR2 SVGAGI (reference sequence). Trimming cost V 5 bases and J 6 bases, with 16 bases left between them. This CDR3 spans 14 amino acids. The CDR3 sequence: CASSPRTGKDGYTF. DNA for the CDR3: TGTGCCAGCAGTCCCCGAACAGGGAAGGATGGCTACACCTTC.

This clonotype has only a few counts. This chain links TRBV10-3 with TRBJ1-6, with D perhaps matching TRBD1 (5 bases). V was shortened by 10 bases and J by 5 bases, with 18 bases between the two germline ends. The germline V gene encodes CDR1 ENHRY and CDR2 SYGVKD. The CDR3 has 15 residues. This CDR3 is CATSYRRADNSPLHF. The CDR3 DNA sequence: TGTGCCACCAGCTACAGGAGAGCTGATAATTCACCCCTCCACTTT.

The table lists this clonotype with a few counts. The chain couples TRBV29-1 to TRBJ2-1; D is possibly TRBD1 (5 bases). CDR1 and CDR2 from the germline V gene are SQVTM and ANQGSEA. The CDR3 is made up of 11 amino acids. V dropped 7 bases and J dropped 4 bases, with 8 bases sitting between them. Here the CDR3 DNA reads TGCAGCGCCAGGGTTTACAATGAGCAGTTCTTC. Amino acid sequence: CSARVYNEQFF.

This clonotype was detected ten times or more. The chain combines TRBV6-2 or TRBV6-3 with TRBJ2-1, with 8 positions matching TRBD2. CDR3 length: 14 amino acids. The V gene end was trimmed by 6 bases and the J gene end by 9 bases; junction bases not matched to a gene: 10. Germline values: CDR1 MNHEY, CDR2 SVGEGT. DNA for the CDR3: TGTGCCAGCAGAAAAACGGGGGGGCCGGGTGAGCAGTTCTTC. Encoded protein: CASRKTGGPGEQFF.